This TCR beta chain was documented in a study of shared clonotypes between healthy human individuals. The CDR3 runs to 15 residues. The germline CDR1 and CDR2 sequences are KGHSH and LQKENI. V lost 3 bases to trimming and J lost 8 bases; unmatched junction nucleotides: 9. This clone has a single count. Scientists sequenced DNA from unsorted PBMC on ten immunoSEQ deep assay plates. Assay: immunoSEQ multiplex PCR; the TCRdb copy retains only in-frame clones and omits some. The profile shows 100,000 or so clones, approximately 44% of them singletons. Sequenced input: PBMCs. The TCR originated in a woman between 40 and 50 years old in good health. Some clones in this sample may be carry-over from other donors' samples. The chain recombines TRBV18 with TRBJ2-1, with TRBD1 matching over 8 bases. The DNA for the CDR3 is TGTGCCAGCTCACCCACCCGGACAGGGAGAGATGAGCAGTTCTTC. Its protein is CASSPTRTGRDEQFF.